This T cell receptor (beta chain) was sequenced in a study of T cell responses to AZD1222 COVID-19 vaccine. As for the study in general: Pooled together were second doses at about 4 or about 12 weeks. Points from the study as a whole: Only after the peak T cell response were repertoires sampled. Donors, mostly white British, included more females; clonal diversity was possibly underestimated. A reported finding is that nearly half of spike-specific TCRs target unmutated variant regions.

The protocol was immunoSEQ multiplex PCR, while the TCRdb copy is restricted to in-frame clones and leaves out a portion. The sample yields 25,000 to 35,000 clones, approximately 78% seen once. On this clone: What it binds is unknown.

Trimming stripped 3 bases from V and 7 bases from J, with 7 bases between. This CDR3 is 13 amino acids long. Germline-derived CDR1 and CDR2 are SGHTA and FQGNSA. Specimen: peripheral blood, collected on day 0 of AZD1222 vaccination. The sequence was collected from an adult in good health. The chain joins TRBV7-2 to TRBJ1-6, with no clear D. The CDR3 sequence is CASSFVRNSPLHF. CDR3 in DNA: TGTGCCAGCAGCTTTGTGAGGAATTCACCCCTCCACTTT.